Listed below are T cell receptor beta chains from one sample, sequenced in a study of blood T cell repertoires in COVID-19. Profiled with immunoSEQ multiplex PCR; TCRdb holds only in-frame clones, not every one. The sample records about 350,000 clones, around nine tenths being singletons. The specimen sequenced was PBMCs or T cells enriched from blood (not recorded which). The receptors stem from a woman aged 25 to 45 who had been exposed to COVID-19. Both conserved end residues are part of each CDR3. Fields, in order: J gene, clone size, D gene, V gene, CDR3 DNA, CDR3 protein. The D gene is left open where the match is weak. Clone size is shown for a subset of rows, as once, few, many or a class of expanded clone.

TRBJ1-2,-,-,TRBV7-9,TGTGCCAGCAGCCGGTCGGACTCTTTTAACTATGGCTACACCTTC,CASSRSDSFNYGYTF
TRBJ2-7,-,-,TRBV18,TGTGCCAGCTCACCACCGAGAATTGGACAGAGGGGGAACGAGCAGTACTTC,CASSPPRIGQRGNEQYF
TRBJ1-1,-,-,TRBV7-9,TGTGCCAGCAGCTTTCTAGCGAACACTGAAGCTTTCTTT,CASSFLANTEAFF
TRBJ2-1,-,-,TRBV5-5,TGTGCCAGCAGCTTAAGCCAGGGGCGACTTGAGGAGCAGTTCTTC,CASSLSQGRLEEQFF
TRBJ1-2,-,-,TRBV6-5,TGTGCCAGCAGGGTAGGGAGGACATTAAGTGGCTACACCTTC,CASRVGRTLSGYTF
TRBJ2-1,-,-,TRBV15,TGTGCCACCAGAGGACTCCTCCCCTACAATGAGCAGTTCTTC,CATRGLLPYNEQFF
TRBJ1-4,-,-,TRBV5-8,TGTGCCAGCAGCTTTACAGGGTTATCTAATGAAAAACTGTTTTTT,CASSFTGLSNEKLFF
TRBJ1-4,-,-,TRBV27,TGTGCCAGCAGTTTGCCAGGGCTAAATGAAAAACTGTTTTTT,CASSLPGLNEKLFF
TRBJ1-3,-,-,TRBV6-5,TGTGCCAGCAGTTACGACAGGTCCACTGGAAACACCATATATTTT,CASSYDRSTGNTIYF
TRBJ2-7,-,TRBD1,TRBV27,TGTGCCAGCAGGGACAGGGGGATGAGGGAGCAGTACTTC,CASRDRGMREQYF
TRBJ1-6,once,-,TRBV5-6,TGTGCCAGCAGCTTGGAAGGAGTTAATTCACCCCTCCACTTT,CASSLEGVNSPLHF
TRBJ2-1,few,TRBD1,TRBV19,TGTGCCAGTAGTACCAAACAGGGGTTACGAGAAAGAGGGCAGTTCTTC,CASSTKQGLRERGQFF
TRBJ2-3,-,TRBD2,TRBV6-5,TGTGCCAGCAGTTACTCGCCTAGCGGGAGCACAGATACGCAGTATTTT,CASSYSPSGSTDTQYF
TRBJ1-5,few,-,TRBV28,TGTGCCAGCAGTAGCGACAATCAGCCCCAGCATTTT,CASSSDNQPQHF
TRBJ2-1,-,-,TRBV10-3,TGTGCCATCAGGGGGGACTTCGGAGATGGTGAGCAGTTCTTC,CAIRGDFGDGEQFF
TRBJ2-1,-,TRBD2,TRBV19,TGTGCCAGTATCAACTGGGCTAGCGGGTACAATGAGCAGTTCTTC,CASINWASGYNEQFF
TRBJ2-5,-,-,TRBV5-1,TGCGCCAGCAGCTTAACAGGGGAGGTAGGAGAGACCCAGTACTTC,CASSLTGEVGETQYF
TRBJ2-7,-,-,TRBV30,TGTGCCTGGAGTCCATCCCGGGACACCAACTACGAGCAGTACTTC,CAWSPSRDTNYEQYF
TRBJ2-7,-,TRBD2,TRBV10-2,TGCGCCAGCAGTGAGTCGACAACAGCGGGAGGGCCTTCGGAGCAGTACTTC,CASSESTTAGGPSEQYF
TRBJ2-3,-,TRBD1,TRBV11-2,TGTGCCAGCAGCTATCGGACAGGGCCAGGAGGCACAGATACGCAGTATTTT,CASSYRTGPGGTDTQYF
TRBJ1-4,-,TRBD1,TRBV29-1,TGCAGCGCGAGACCGGGACAGGGCCCTGAAAAACTGTTTTTT,CSARPGQGPEKLFF
TRBJ2-7,-,-,TRBV2,TGTGCCAGCAGCGAGCCTTTTGGCTACGAGCAGTACTTC,CASSEPFGYEQYF
TRBJ2-1,-,TRBD2,TRBV10-3,TGTGCCATCAGCGGTCAGGGAACTAGCGGGAAGGGTGGCTACAATGAGCAGTTCTTC,CAISGQGTSGKGGYNEQFF
TRBJ1-6,-,TRBD1,TRBV3-1/TRBV3-2,TGTGCCAGCAGCCACCCCAGTGGGACAGCGCATTCACCCCTCCACTTT,CASSHPSGTAHSPLHF
TRBJ1-2,-,TRBD1,TRBV28,TGTGCCAGCAGTTCCGGACAGGGGACCTATGGCTACACCTTC,CASSSGQGTYGYTF
TRBJ1-2,-,TRBD1,TRBV24-1,TGTGCCACCAGTGGACCGACAGGGGGCGTATATGGCTACACCTTC,CATSGPTGGVYGYTF
TRBJ2-1,-,-,TRBV30,TGTGCCTGGGGGGGGACAACTGTTTACAATGAGCAGTTCTTC,CAWGGTTVYNEQFF
TRBJ2-7,-,-,TRBV18,TGTGCCAGCTCACCAGCCTCCGGCGGAACTTCCTACGAGCAGTACTTC,CASSPASGGTSYEQYF
TRBJ1-2,few,-,TRBV9,TGTGCCAGCAGCGGACAGCTCTATGGCTACACCTTC,CASSGQLYGYTF
TRBJ2-2,few,TRBD2,TRBV14,TGTGCCAGCAGCCGATGGACTAGCGGTTCGGAGCTGTTTTTT,CASSRWTSGSELFF
TRBJ1-2,-,-,TRBV15,TGTGCCACCAGCAGAGGGGGGCAGGGGAACTATGGCTACACCTTC,CATSRGGQGNYGYTF
TRBJ2-7,-,-,TRBV7-6,TGTGCCAGCAGCTTAGCGGAGGTAGCGGATACATACGAGCAGTACTTC,CASSLAEVADTYEQYF
TRBJ2-3,-,TRBD2,TRBV5-1,TGCGCCAGCAGCTCGACCAGCGGGAGGGCCGACTCACTTTTT,CASSSTSGRADSLF
TRBJ2-5,once,-,TRBV28,TGTGCCAGCAGTTGGCGGCAAGAGACCCAGTACTTC,CASSWRQETQYF
TRBJ1-4,few,TRBD1,TRBV19,TGTGCCAGTAGTGGCCGGGACAGCCTTAATGAAAAACTGTTTTTT,CASSGRDSLNEKLFF
TRBJ2-5,-,TRBD2,TRBV19,TGTGCCAGTACGTTGACTAGCGGGGTGGAGACCCAGTACTTC,CASTLTSGVETQYF
TRBJ2-1,-,TRBD2,TRBV7-7,TGTGCCAGCAGCCAAGGGAGTAGCGGGTACAATGAGCAGTTCTTC,CASSQGSSGYNEQFF
TRBJ1-1,-,-,TRBV10-3,TGTGCCATCAGTGTTCAACAGGGCCGAAACACTGAAGCTTTCTTT,CAISVQQGRNTEAFF
TRBJ2-7,-,-,TRBV4-1,TGCGCCAGCAGCCAAGATTCCGGCTGGACTAACGGAGAGTACGAGCAGTACTTC,CASSQDSGWTNGEYEQYF
TRBJ2-3,-,-,TRBV29-1,TGCAGCGTTGCCCTAGGATTGACAGACTTTCTTAGCACAGATACGCAGTATTTT,CSVALGLTDFLSTDTQYF
TRBJ1-3,-,-,TRBV2,TGTGCCAGCAGTGAAGAAGAGGGCGGTTGGAACACCATATATTTT,CASSEEEGGWNTIYF
TRBJ2-7,-,TRBD1,TRBV11-3,TGTGCCAGCAGCCCACACAGGGGGGTCTACGAGCAGTACTTC,CASSPHRGVYEQYF
TRBJ2-1,-,TRBD2,TRBV6-5,TGTGCCAGCATTCCGACTAGCGGGATCGGCAATGAGCAGTTCTTC,CASIPTSGIGNEQFF
TRBJ1-1,-,-,TRBV19,TGTGCCAGTAGTATAGGGAGGCGGGGCACTGAAGCTTTCTTT,CASSIGRRGTEAFF
TRBJ1-2,-,TRBD1,TRBV7-2,TGTGCCAGCAGCTTAGTGTCAGGGGGAGACTATGGCTACACCTTC,CASSLVSGGDYGYTF
TRBJ2-3,-,TRBD2,TRBV19,TGTGCCAGTAGTACCGTAGCGGGAGCAGCGCAGTATTTT,CASSTVAGAAQYF
TRBJ2-3,-,-,TRBV7-9,TGTGCCAGCAGCCCCCCTAGTTCCACAGATACGCAGTATTTT,CASSPPSSTDTQYF
TRBJ1-2,-,TRBD1,TRBV5-6,TGTGCCAGCAGCATATGGACAGGGGGCCCCTATGGCTACACCTTC,CASSIWTGGPYGYTF
TRBJ2-3,-,-,TRBV19,TGTGCCAGTAGTATCGCGGTCGCCTACACAGATACGCAGTATTTT,CASSIAVAYTDTQYF
TRBJ1-2,-,-,TRBV28,TGTGCCAGCAGTTTAGACCGGGACAATACTAACTATGGCTACACCTTC,CASSLDRDNTNYGYTF
TRBJ1-1,-,-,TRBV29-1,TGCAGCGTTGAATCACAACCAGGGGCCACTGAAGCTTTCTTT,CSVESQPGATEAFF
TRBJ2-5,-,TRBD1,TRBV25-1,TGTGCCAGTGAAAGGACAGGCCAAGAGACCCAGTACTTC,CASERTGQETQYF
TRBJ1-2,-,-,TRBV30,TGTGCCTGGAGTGGGACAGTCTATGGCTACACCTTC,CAWSGTVYGYTF
TRBJ2-1,-,TRBD1,TRBV15,TGTGCCACCAGCAGAGAGACAGGGAACAATGAGCAGTTCTTC,CATSRETGNNEQFF